This paragraph reports one TCR beta chain. Only in-frame clones appear in the TCRdb table, and some are missing; sequencing was by immunoSEQ multiplex PCR. The data contain nearly 15,000 clones, roughly 68% of them singletons. The data were obtained in a study of cytotoxic CD8 clonotypes in ibrutinib-treated CLL. The sample consisted of PBMCs, taken before ibrutinib treatment. The clonotype was recovered from a human donor with chronic lymphocytic leukemia.

The CDR3 coding sequence is TGTGCCAGCAGTGAAGGGGTAGTGTCACCCCTCCACTTT. Its translation is CASSEGVVSPLHF. V is TRBV6-1 and J is TRBJ1-6; D gene ambiguous. Trimming removed 1 base from V and 10 bases from J, with 8 bases in between. Germline CDR1 MNHNS, CDR2 SASEGT. The CDR3 has 13 amino acids.